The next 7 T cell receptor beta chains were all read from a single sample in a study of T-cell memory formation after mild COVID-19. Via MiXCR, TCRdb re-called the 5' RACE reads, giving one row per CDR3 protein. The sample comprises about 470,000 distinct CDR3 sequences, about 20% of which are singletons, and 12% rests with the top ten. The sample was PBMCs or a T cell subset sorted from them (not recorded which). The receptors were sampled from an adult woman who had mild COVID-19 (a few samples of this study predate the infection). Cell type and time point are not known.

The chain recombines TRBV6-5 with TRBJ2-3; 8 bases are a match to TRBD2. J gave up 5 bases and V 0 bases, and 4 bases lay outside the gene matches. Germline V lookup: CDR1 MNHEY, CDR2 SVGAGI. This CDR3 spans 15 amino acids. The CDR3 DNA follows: TGTGCCAGCAGTTACTCGAGAGCGGGAGAAGATACGCAGTATTTT. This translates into CASSYSRAGEDTQYF.

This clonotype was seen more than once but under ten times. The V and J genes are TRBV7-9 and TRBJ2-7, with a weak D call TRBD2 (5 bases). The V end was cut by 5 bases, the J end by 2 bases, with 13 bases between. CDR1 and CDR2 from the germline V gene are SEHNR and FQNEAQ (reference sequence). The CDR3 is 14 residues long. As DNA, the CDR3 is TGTGCCAGCAGCCCCCTCGGAGGAGCCTACGAGCAGTACTTC. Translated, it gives CASSPLGGAYEQYF.

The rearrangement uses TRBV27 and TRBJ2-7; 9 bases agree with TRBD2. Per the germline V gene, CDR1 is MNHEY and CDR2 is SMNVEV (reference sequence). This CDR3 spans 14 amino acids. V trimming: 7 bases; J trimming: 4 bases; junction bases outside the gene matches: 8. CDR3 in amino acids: CASKISGSIYEQYF. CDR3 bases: TGTGCCAGCAAGATTAGCGGGAGTATTTACGAGCAGTACTTC.

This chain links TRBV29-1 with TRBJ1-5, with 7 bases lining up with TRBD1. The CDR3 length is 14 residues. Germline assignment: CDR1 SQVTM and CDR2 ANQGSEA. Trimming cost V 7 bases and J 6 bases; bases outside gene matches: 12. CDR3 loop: CSALTGVAGQPQHF. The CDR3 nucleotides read TGCAGCGCTCTCACAGGGGTCGCGGGTCAGCCCCAGCATTTT.

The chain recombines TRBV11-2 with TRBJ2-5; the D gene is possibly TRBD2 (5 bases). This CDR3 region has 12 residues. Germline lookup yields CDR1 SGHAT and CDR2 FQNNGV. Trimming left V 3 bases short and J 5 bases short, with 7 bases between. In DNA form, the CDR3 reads TGTGCCAGCAGCTTCCAGCGGGAGACCCAGTACTTC. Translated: CASSFQRETQYF.

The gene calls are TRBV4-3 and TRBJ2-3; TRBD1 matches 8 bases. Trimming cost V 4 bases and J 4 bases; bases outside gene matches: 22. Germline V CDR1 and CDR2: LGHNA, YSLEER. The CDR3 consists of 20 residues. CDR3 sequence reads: CASSRQQGGPGVKGADTQYF. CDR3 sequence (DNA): TGCGCCAGCAGCCGACAACAGGGGGGACCGGGCGTCAAAGGGGCAGATACGCAGTATTTT.

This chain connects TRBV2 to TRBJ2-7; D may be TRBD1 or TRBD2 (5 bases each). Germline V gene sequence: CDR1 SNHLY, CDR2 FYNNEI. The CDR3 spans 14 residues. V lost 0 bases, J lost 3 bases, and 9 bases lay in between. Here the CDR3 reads CASSEAGEYYEQYF. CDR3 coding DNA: TGTGCCAGCAGTGAAGCGGGGGAGTACTACGAGCAGTACTTC.